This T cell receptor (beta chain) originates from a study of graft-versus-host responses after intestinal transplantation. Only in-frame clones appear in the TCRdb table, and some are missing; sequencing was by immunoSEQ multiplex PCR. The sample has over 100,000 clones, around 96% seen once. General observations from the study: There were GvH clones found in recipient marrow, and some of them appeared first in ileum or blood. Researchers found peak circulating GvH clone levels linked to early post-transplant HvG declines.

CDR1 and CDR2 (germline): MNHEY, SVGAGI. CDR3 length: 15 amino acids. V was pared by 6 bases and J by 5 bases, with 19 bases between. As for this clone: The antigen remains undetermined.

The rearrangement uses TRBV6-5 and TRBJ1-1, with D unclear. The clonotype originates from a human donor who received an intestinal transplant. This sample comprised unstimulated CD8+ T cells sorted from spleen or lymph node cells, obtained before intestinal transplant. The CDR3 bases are TGTGCCAGCAGCCTATCGGGATCGCAGAGGACTGAAGCTTTCTTT. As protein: CASSLSGSQRTEAFF.